This T cell receptor (beta chain) was recovered during a study of PD-1 blockade in classical Hodgkin lymphoma (TCRdb year 2020). For context, the study as a whole: Nivolumab dosing was 3 mg/kg intravenously every 2 weeks, continuing until either disease progression or unacceptable toxicity. The study used CyTOF and TCR beta sequencing to define a peripheral blood immune signature of response to PD-1 blockade in classical Hodgkin lymphoma. Broader findings and caveats from the paper: The study was limited to a single clinical trial cohort, and causes of repertoire differences, possibly disease activity or prior therapy, remained undefined. Lower diversity was observed in patients in whom nivolumab was started less than 1 year after ASCT, and these patients were excluded from later analyses so that confounding by immune reconstitution would be avoided. Newly diagnosed patients were reported to have lower baseline TCR diversity than healthy donors, and relapsed/refractory patients were reported to have lower baseline TCR diversity still. Trial patients achieving complete response had baseline diversity similar to newly diagnosed patients, whereas partial responders and progressors had significantly lower diversity. CD4+ but not CD8+ TCR diversity rose significantly by C4D1 (p=0.0027 vs p=0.16), most apparent in complete responders (p=0.02).

Worth noting for this clone: The antigen this receptor binds is unknown. The sample holds no much larger clone one base away, and base qualities are not on file.

Genomic DNA was extracted with the Qiagen DNeasy kit from unsorted PBMCs and from negatively selected CD4+ and CD8+ fractions. TCR beta CDR3 regions were amplified by immunoSEQ multiplex PCR using primers annealing to V and J segments. A synthetic immune receptor repertoire was used to minimize amplification bias, and any remaining bias was removed computationally after sequencing. Concerning the study's data processing: Custom Python scripts were used to quantify repertoire diversity as the Shannon entropy index. Unsorted, CD4+ and CD8+ repertoires were examined separately, except in combined analyses, for which CD4+ and CD8+ sequences were merged in silico. Clonal expansion was defined as at least a 2-fold frequency increase after treatment relative to C1D1, with a pseudocount of 0.5 for undetected baseline clones. Clones with 0 or 1 copy at C1D1 were defined as singleton clones, while clones with 2 or more copies were defined as non-singleton clones. Clones expanded in unsorted samples were labelled as CD4+, CD8+ or unknown by matching protein sequences in sorted samples from the same patient. Diversity changes from C1D1 to C4D1 were tested in paired samples using Wilcoxon tests. In its TCRdb copy, this immuneACCESS table keeps in-frame sequences only and misses some clones. Where compared with another copy, unresolved V genes explain less than half of these, and the others have no known cause. V, J and clone size are those of that table, while D and trimming were read from the DNA. This sample has approximately 12,000 clones in its table, and about 93% of those were observed once. The ten largest clones represent roughly 20% of the sample.

Read against the paper, the sample's time point label means: cycle 1 day 1 (C1D1), immediately before nivolumab initiation. Every trial patient had relapsed following autologous stem cell transplantation, and prior brentuximab vedotin exposure was what differed among cohorts A, B and C. The trial cohort was composed of roughly 60 patients with relapsed/refractory classical Hodgkin lymphoma, for whom complete response, partial response or progressive disease was recorded as best overall response. Trial patients were treated with single-agent nivolumab in the multi-cohort phase II CheckMate 205 trial. An independent review committee assessed best overall response by applying the 2007 International Working Group response criteria. PBMCs from the trial were collected at three points: immediately before nivolumab initiation (C1D1), and during therapy at cycle 2 day 1 and cycle 4 day 1. Peripheral blood was collected in 8 mL Vacutainer Cell Preparation Tubes, from which PBMCs were isolated by centrifugation and then cryopreserved.

V and J are truncated by 5 bases and 4 bases respectively, leaving an intervening sequence of 9 bases. The CDR3 goes from the cysteine to the phenylalanine over 12 residues. Of the read, only the CDR3 DNA is kept; its 36 bases are in frame from base 1. From a lookup of the germline V gene, CDR1 and CDR2 are SGHVS and FNYEAQ. Recombination connected TRBV7-6 to TRBJ2-7, with TRBD1 as a weak D call on 6 bases. The sample consisted of peripheral blood mononuclear cells (PBMCs), taken at baseline. This sequence originates from a human donor with classical Hodgkin lymphoma. The encoded CDR3 is CASSDQGYEQYF. The nucleotide sequence reads TGTGCCAGCAGCGATCAGGGGTACGAGCAGTACTTC.